This passage covers 5 T cell receptor beta chains from one sample sequenced in a study of response to subunit inactivated influenza vaccine. A single record per CDR3 protein comes from TCRdb applying MiXCR to the RT-PCR reads. This sample has approximately 680,000 distinct CDR3 sequences, with less than 20% found just once. The starting material was PBMCs from blood, obtained approximately 12 days after vaccination. Source of these receptors: a man aged 50 to 59 who received an inactivated influenza vaccine.

V is TRBV12-3 or TRBV12-4 and J is TRBJ2-2; tentative D call: TRBD1 (6 bases). The length of the CDR3 is 15 residues. V lost 3 bases to trimming and J lost 4 bases, with 12 bases between them. The CDR3, as DNA: TGTGCCAGCAGTTTTGGACAGAGATTCACCGGGGAGCTGTTTTTT. Amino acid sequence: CASSFGQRFTGELFF.

This clonotype has just a few counts. V and J are TRBV28 and TRBJ1-5; 10 nucleotides line up with TRBD1. Germline-derived CDR1 and CDR2 are MDHEN and SYDVKM. With V trimmed by 6 bases and J by 4 bases, 6 bases remained unmatched. The CDR3 length is 15 residues. Here the CDR3 DNA reads TGTGCCAGCAGACCCAGGACAGGGGGGAATCAGCCCCAGCATTTT. It codes for CASRPRTGGNQPQHF. Full variable domain (rest looked up from reference TRBV28 and TRBJ1-5): DVKVTQSSRYLVKRTGEKVFLECVQDMDHENMFWYRQDPGLGLRLIYFSYDVKMKEKGDIPEGYSVSREKKERFSLILESASTNQTSMYLCASRPRTGGNQPQHFGDGTRLSIL.

This clonotype has a handful of counts. The genes are TRBV4-3 and TRBJ1-4, with a weak D call TRBD1 (5 bases). From germline, CDR1 is LGHNA and CDR2 YSLEER. The CDR3 length is 15 residues. Deletions cut 0 bases from V and 8 bases from J, with 13 bases between. The CDR3 spells CASSQDRRDVEKLFF. CDR3 in DNA: TGCGCCAGCAGCCAAGATCGCCGGGACGTGGAAAAACTGTTTTTT.

This clonotype was seen a few times. The J gene is TRBJ1-2, the V gene TRBV6-1, with 8 bases lining up with TRBD1. Per germline, CDR1 MNHNS and CDR2 SASEGT. V was pared by 4 bases and J by 12 bases, with 10 bases of the junction left unmatched. The CDR3 extends over 13 amino acids. CDR3 coding DNA: TGTGCCAGCAGTGCCGAGGACAGGGTGGTTAACACCTTC. Amino acids: CASSAEDRVVNTF.

The V and J genes are TRBV20-1 and TRBJ2-1, with 10 bases aligning to TRBD2. With 0 bases clipped from V and 8 bases from J, the junction kept 10 bases outside the gene matches. The CDR3 runs to 16 residues. CDR1 is DFQATT, CDR2 SNEGSKA, per germline (reference sequence). In DNA form, the CDR3 reads TGCAGTGCTAGAGATCTGGGTAGCGGGGGGATGGATGAGCAGTTCTTC. As protein: CSARDLGSGGMDEQFF.